Below are 31 T cell receptor beta chains sequenced from a single sample in a study of blood T cell repertoires in COVID-19. Sequencing was performed with immunoSEQ multiplex PCR; in TCRdb, only in-frame clones are kept and a portion is missing. This table has about 170,000 clones, less than 85% appearing once. The sample comprised PBMCs or T cells enriched from blood (not recorded which). The source is a man in his forties or fifties who had recovered from COVID-19.

The chain combines TRBV5-5 with TRBJ2-7, with 8 nucleotides matching TRBD1. This CDR3 is built from 15 residues. V was clipped by 4 bases and J by 2 bases; unmatched bases: 8. CDR1 and CDR2 (germline): SGHKS, YYEKEE (reference sequence). The DNA for the CDR3 is TGTGCCAGCAGCGGGAGGACAGGGATCACCTACGAGCAGTACTTC. Translating it yields CASSGRTGITYEQYF.

J is TRBJ2-7 and V is TRBV4-1; perhaps TRBD1 as D (5 bases). CDR1 and CDR2 (germline): MGHRA, YSYEKL. CDR3 length equals 15 residues. Trimming took off 8 bases at V and 0 bases at J, with 17 bases between the two ends. CDR3 protein: CASGPTTDSSYEQYF. In nucleotides, the CDR3 is TGCGCCAGCGGTCCGACGACAGATAGCTCCTACGAGCAGTACTTC.

This clone was observed a handful of times. The chain links TRBV29-1 to TRBJ1-1; perhaps TRBD1 as D (5 bases). The V gene's germline CDR1 is SQVTM and CDR2 ANQGSEA. V was trimmed by 3 bases and J by 0 bases, leaving 14 bases between them. The CDR3 covers 15 residues. The CDR3 is CSVDAGLGVNTEAFF. The CDR3 nucleotides are TGCAGCGTTGACGCAGGGTTAGGGGTGAACACTGAAGCTTTCTTT.

J is TRBJ2-5 and V is TRBV24-1, with 9 bases identical to TRBD1. Losses at the gene ends were 7 bases for V and 5 bases for J; bases not matched to a gene: 4. Germline CDR1 reads KGHDR; CDR2 reads SFDVKD. There are 13 residues in the CDR3. CDR3 nucleotides: TGTGCCACCAGACAGGGGGCAGGGGAGACCCAGTACTTC. Amino acids: CATRQGAGETQYF.

The chain combines TRBV5-1 with TRBJ2-7; the D is unclear. This CDR3 is built from 13 residues. V lost 4 bases and J 7 bases, leaving 15 bases between the germline ends. Per the germline V gene, CDR1 is SGHRS and CDR2 is YFSETQ. CDR3 amino acids: CASSPDPKREQYF. The CDR3 coding sequence is TGCGCCAGCAGCCCCGACCCAAAGAGGGAGCAGTACTTC.

This clone has more than one count but fewer than ten. This rearrangement joins TRBV28 to TRBJ2-7; 12 nucleotides align to TRBD1. V shed 4 bases and J 3 bases; nucleotides not matched to a gene: 16. The germline CDR1 and CDR2 sequences are MDHEN and SYDVKM. The CDR3 contains 19 residues. The CDR3 DNA reads TGTGCCAGCAGTTCGCGGGGGGCCCTGGGACAGGGGGCCCGCTACGAGCAGTACTTC. The encoded protein is CASSSRGALGQGARYEQYF.

This rearrangement joins TRBV6-2 or TRBV6-3 to TRBJ1-5; 9 nucleotides align to TRBD1. Germline CDR1 reads MNHEY; CDR2 reads SVGEGT. CDR3 size: 14 residues. V lost 2 bases and J lost 4; bases outside the gene matches: 0. The CDR3 DNA reads as TGTGCCAGCAGTTACGGACAGGGGAATCAGCCCCAGCATTTT. This sequence encodes CASSYGQGNQPQHF.

V gene TRBV5-3 combines with J gene TRBJ1-2, with 9 nucleotides matching TRBD1. TRBV5-3 counts as an open reading frame of uncertain function. The length of the CDR3 is 15 residues. After removal of 4 bases from V and 3 bases from J, the junction contained 7 bases not matched to a gene. CDR3 coding DNA: TGTGCCAGAAGCACCCGGGACAGGGACGACTATGGCTACACCTTC. This translates into CARSTRDRDDYGYTF.

The chain carries TRBV10-3 and TRBJ1-4, with 10 bases aligning to TRBD1. CDR1 and CDR2 from the germline V gene are ENHRY and SYGVKD. The V and J ends lost 6 bases and 6 bases, in that order; junction bases with no gene match: 4. The CDR3 covers 14 residues. CDR3 DNA sequence: TGTGCCATCAGGGCCGGGACAGGGGATGAAAAACTGTTTTTT. Residues: CAIRAGTGDEKLFF.

CDR3 coding DNA: TGTGCCAGCAGCGAACAAGGGGGCAGGTGGGCTGAAGCTTTCTTT. Its protein is CASSEQGGRWAEAFF. The V gene is TRBV7-2, the J gene TRBJ1-1, with TRBD1 matching 7 bases. The CDR3 runs 15 residues. Germline V lookup: CDR1 SGHTA, CDR2 FQGNSA. V was clipped by 5 bases and J by 6 bases; unmatched bases: 12.

The chain carries TRBV7-9 and TRBJ2-7, with D possibly TRBD2 on 6 matching bases. Germline-derived CDR1 and CDR2 are SEHNR and FQNEAQ (reference sequence). CDR3 length: 13 amino acids. Trimming cost V 3 bases and J 6 bases, with 12 bases left between them. CDR3 DNA: TGTGCCAGCAGCTTGGGAAGGGGAGGCGAGCAGTACTTC. Translated: CASSLGRGGEQYF.

V is TRBV4-2 and J is TRBJ1-1; D is possibly TRBD1 (6 bases). The CDR3 length is 17 residues. V lost 0 bases and J lost 0, with 14 bases in between. The germline V gene has CDR1 LGHNA and CDR2 YNFKEQ. The chain's CDR3 is CASSQEFARGMNTEAFF. CDR3 coding DNA: TGTGCCAGCAGCCAAGAATTTGCCAGGGGCATGAACACTGAAGCTTTCTTT.

The gene calls are TRBV6-1 and TRBJ1-1; TRBD1 matches at 9 bases. CDR3 length: 15 residues. V shed 2 bases, J shed 4 bases, and the junction held 5 bases outside the gene matches. CDR1 and CDR2 from the germline V gene are MNHNS and SASEGT. DNA for the CDR3: TGTGCCAGCAGTGAATCGAGGACAGGGGTCACTGAAGCTTTCTTT. This codes for CASSESRTGVTEAFF.

In this sample, this clone turned up once. The chain combines TRBV27 with TRBJ1-2; D might be TRBD1 (5 bases). This CDR3 has 11 amino acids. V dropped 8 bases and J dropped 1 base, with 5 bases sitting between them. Germline V lookup: CDR1 MNHEY, CDR2 SMNVEV (reference sequence). CDR3 nucleotide sequence: TGTGCCAGCGGACATAACTATGGCTACACCTTC. Amino acids: CASGHNYGYTF.

The chain couples TRBV5-1 to TRBJ2-2; 9 bases map to TRBD1. V shed 4 bases, J shed 4 bases, and the junction held 5 bases outside the gene matches. Germline-derived CDR1 and CDR2 are SGHRS and YFSETQ. This CDR3 comprises 15 residues. In nucleotides, the CDR3 is TGCGCCAGCAGCGAGGGGACAGGGTTCACCGGGGAGCTGTTTTTT. Amino acid sequence: CASSEGTGFTGELFF.

V usage is TRBV27 and J usage is TRBJ2-5; TRBD2 matches 15 bases. The V and J ends lost 9 bases and 5 bases, in that order; junction bases with no gene match: 7. Germline V gene lookup returns CDR1 MNHEY and CDR2 SMNVEV (reference sequence). CDR3 length: 15 amino acids. As DNA, the CDR3 is TGTGCCAGTCGGACTAGCGGGGGGGCCTGGGAGACCCAGTACTTC. Translating gives CASRTSGGAWETQYF.

This clone has more than one count but fewer than ten. J is TRBJ1-5 and V is TRBV30; D perhaps matches TRBD1 (6 bases). The germline V and J ends were trimmed by 2 bases and 7 bases, with 18 bases remaining between them. Germline CDR1 GTSNPN, CDR2 SVGIG (reference sequence). The CDR3 length is 15 residues. CDR3 loop: CAWSNPRGHRQPQHF. CDR3 in DNA: TGTGCCTGGAGTAACCCACGGGGACACAGGCAGCCCCAGCATTTT.

V is TRBV13 and J is TRBJ2-3, with 10 bases fitting TRBD1. The CDR3 loop spans 15 amino acids. The J segment lost 3 bases and the V segment lost 4 bases, leaving 4 bases of the junction unmatched. CDR1 and CDR2 from the germline V gene are PRHDT and FYEKMQ (reference sequence). The CDR3 is CASSSDRGRTDTQYF. The CDR3 DNA reads TGTGCCAGCAGCTCCGACAGGGGGCGGACAGATACGCAGTATTTT.

V usage is TRBV7-2 and J usage is TRBJ2-5; 9 bases fit TRBD2. V lost 3 bases to trimming and J lost 7 bases; unmatched junction nucleotides: 12. The CDR3 extends over 16 amino acids. The germline V gene encodes CDR1 SGHTA and CDR2 FQGNSA. The CDR3 nucleotides are TGTGCCAGCAGCTTTGGACTAGCGTTCCCGTTTGGGACCCAGTACTTC. It specifies CASSFGLAFPFGTQYF. The entire variable domain, with the rest obtained from reference TRBV7-2 and TRBJ2-5, is as follows: GAGVSQSPSNKVTEKGKDVELRCDPISGHTALYWYRQSLGQGLEFLIYFQGNSAPDKSGLPSDRFSAERTGGSVSTLTIQRTQQEDSAVYLCASSFGLAFPFGTQYFGPGTRLLVL.

The rearrangement joins TRBV7-6 to TRBJ2-4; a possible D gene is TRBD1 (7 bases). The V gene's germline CDR1 is SGHVS and CDR2 FNYEAQ. V was trimmed by 6 bases and J by 10 bases, leaving 16 bases between them. This CDR3 has 13 residues. CDR3 DNA: TGTGCCAGCAGTGATCGGACAGGAGGGATTCAGTACTTC. Translated, it gives CASSDRTGGIQYF.

The table lists this clone with a few counts. The chain's CDR3 is CASTRGYEQYF. Here the CDR3 DNA reads TGTGCCAGCACCCGGGGCTACGAGCAGTACTTC. The rearrangement uses TRBV7-2 and TRBJ2-7; a weak D match, TRBD2 (5 bases). CDR3 length: 11 residues. V was shortened by 7 bases and J by 3 bases, with 7 bases between the two germline ends. CDR1 SGHTA and CDR2 FQGNSA come from the germline V gene.

Note on this clone: In the same sample, other DNA sequences code for this CDR3. This chain links TRBV18 with TRBJ1-2; TRBD1 matches 7 bases. This CDR3 has 13 residues. After removal of 3 bases from V and 8 bases from J, the junction contained 6 bases not matched to a gene. CDR1 is KGHSH, CDR2 LQKENI, per germline. CDR3 residues: CASSPDRAGGYTF. CDR3 DNA: TGTGCCAGCTCACCCGACAGGGCAGGCGGCTACACCTTC.

A word on this clone: This sample includes further DNA sequences coding for the same CDR3. The CDR3 DNA sequence: TGTGCCAGCAGCCAAGGGACAAAAAACAATGAGCAGTTCTTC. Translation: CASSQGTKNNEQFF. The chain combines TRBV3-1 (or the pseudogene TRBV3-2) with TRBJ2-1, with D possibly TRBD1 on 5 matching bases. The CDR3 is 14 residues long. Trimming shortened V by 1 base and J by 5 bases, and 9 bases separated the two germline ends. The germline V gene has CDR1 LGHDT and CDR2 YNNKEL (reference sequence).

This sequence joins TRBV29-1 and TRBJ2-5; TRBD2 aligns across 7 bases. J gave up 2 bases and V 4 bases, and 13 bases lay outside the gene matches. From germline, CDR1 is SQVTM and CDR2 ANQGSEA. The CDR3 is 16 amino acids. For the CDR3, the DNA is TGCAGCGTTGGAAATCCGGGACTAAGAACACAAGAGACCCAGTACTTC. This sequence encodes CSVGNPGLRTQETQYF.

About this clone: Other DNA sequences of this sample code for an identical CDR3. CDR3: CASSQGRGSNQPQHF. In DNA, the CDR3 is TGTGCCAGCAGCCAAGGGAGGGGAAGCAATCAGCCCCAGCATTTT. The rearrangement links TRBV3-1 (or the pseudogene TRBV3-2) to TRBJ1-5, with D possibly being TRBD1 (5 bases). Trimming took 1 base from V and 1 from J, leaving 8 bases between them. The CDR3 has 15 residues. Germline-derived CDR1 and CDR2 are LGHDT and YNNKEL (reference sequence).

The chain uses TRBV10-2 and TRBJ1-1; D is ambiguous. This CDR3 is 15 amino acids long. Per germline, CDR1 WSHSY and CDR2 SAAADI. V was pared by 3 bases and J by 4 bases, with 15 bases between. CDR3 amino acids: CASSESTGYSTEAFF. CDR3 DNA sequence: TGCGCCAGCAGTGAATCGACGGGGTACAGCACTGAAGCTTTCTTT.

CDR3 protein: CASSLTGGNNEQFF. The CDR3 bases are TGTGCCAGCAGCTTAACGGGAGGGAACAATGAGCAGTTCTTC. The J gene is TRBJ2-1, the V gene TRBV7-2, with 8 bases lining up with TRBD2. Germline-derived CDR1 and CDR2 are SGHTA and FQGNSA. Unmatched junction bases numbered 2, after V lost 2 bases and J lost 5 bases. The CDR3 has 14 amino acids. Together with reference TRBV7-2 and TRBJ2-1, the CDR3 gives the full variable domain: GAGVSQSPSNKVTEKGKDVELRCDPISGHTALYWYRQSLGQGLEFLIYFQGNSAPDKSGLPSDRFSAERTGGSVSTLTIQRTQQEDSAVYLCASSLTGGNNEQFFGPGTRLTVL.

J is TRBJ1-1 and V is TRBV27, with 7 nucleotides matching TRBD1. The germline CDR1 and CDR2 sequences are MNHEY and SMNVEV (reference sequence). V lost 6 bases and J lost 1; bases outside the gene matches: 11. This CDR3 contains 16 residues. CDR3 coding DNA: TGTGCCAGCAGCTCATATACAGGGGCTCGGAACACTGAAGCTTTCTTT. Its protein is CASSSYTGARNTEAFF.

The chain recombines TRBV7-9 with TRBJ2-7; D perhaps matches TRBD1 (7 bases). The germline V gene has CDR1 SEHNR and CDR2 FQNEAQ (reference sequence). This CDR3 has 14 residues. The germline V and J ends were trimmed by 3 bases and 5 bases, with 14 bases remaining between them. The CDR3 DNA follows: TGTGCCAGCAGCTTCGAGCAGGGGGGCGACGAGCAGTACTTC. Amino acid sequence: CASSFEQGGDEQYF.

In DNA, the CDR3 is TGTGCCAGTCGGGTGGGACTAGCGGGGGGGCCCGGTGAGCAGTTCTTC. It codes for CASRVGLAGGPGEQFF. The chain has TRBV27 and TRBJ2-1, with 16 bases fitting TRBD2. The germline V gene has CDR1 MNHEY and CDR2 SMNVEV (reference sequence). This CDR3 comprises 16 residues. Germline trimming cut 9 bases from V and 9 bases from J; bases unmatched to any gene: 11.

The V call is TRBV7-9, the J call TRBJ2-2; the match to TRBD1 covers 7 bases. V lost 4 bases, J lost 4 bases, and 6 bases stayed unmatched. This CDR3 is built from 15 residues. Germline V gene data show CDR1 as SEHNR and CDR2 as FQNEAQ (reference sequence). The chain's CDR3 is CASSSGQIFTGELFF. CDR3 nucleotides: TGTGCCAGCAGCTCGGGACAGATTTTCACCGGGGAGCTGTTTTTT.